The entry below gives a single T cell receptor (beta chain) sequence along with its context. The data were obtained in a study of blood T cell repertoires in COVID-19. Overall study context: Researchers got acute and convalescent COVID-19 samples from the United States, Italy and Spain. T cells, B-cell-depleted T cells, or PBMCs provided the cDNA or gDNA that served as material.

In the source study's methods: Amplifying reference gene primers gave estimates of nucleated cell counts. Sequenced by immunoSEQ multiplex PCR; TCRdb stores in-frame clones only, minus some. V and J calls and clone size are those listed in that table; D and trimming were worked out from the DNA. The table shows about 100,000 clones, with less than 90% occurring only once. Sequenced sample: peripheral blood. This clonotype originated in a man aged 25-45 years in a cohort sampled during active COVID-19.

CDR3 nucleotides: TGTGCCAGCTCACCCTGGGACAGGGGGCGCGAGGAGACCCAGTACTTC. It encodes CASSPWDRGREETQYF. The rearrangement links TRBV18 to TRBJ2-5, with 12 bases matching TRBD1. The CDR3 length is 16 residues. Germline lookup yields CDR1 KGHSH and CDR2 LQKENI. The V segment lost 3 bases and the J segment 5 bases; nucleotides outside the gene matches: 7.